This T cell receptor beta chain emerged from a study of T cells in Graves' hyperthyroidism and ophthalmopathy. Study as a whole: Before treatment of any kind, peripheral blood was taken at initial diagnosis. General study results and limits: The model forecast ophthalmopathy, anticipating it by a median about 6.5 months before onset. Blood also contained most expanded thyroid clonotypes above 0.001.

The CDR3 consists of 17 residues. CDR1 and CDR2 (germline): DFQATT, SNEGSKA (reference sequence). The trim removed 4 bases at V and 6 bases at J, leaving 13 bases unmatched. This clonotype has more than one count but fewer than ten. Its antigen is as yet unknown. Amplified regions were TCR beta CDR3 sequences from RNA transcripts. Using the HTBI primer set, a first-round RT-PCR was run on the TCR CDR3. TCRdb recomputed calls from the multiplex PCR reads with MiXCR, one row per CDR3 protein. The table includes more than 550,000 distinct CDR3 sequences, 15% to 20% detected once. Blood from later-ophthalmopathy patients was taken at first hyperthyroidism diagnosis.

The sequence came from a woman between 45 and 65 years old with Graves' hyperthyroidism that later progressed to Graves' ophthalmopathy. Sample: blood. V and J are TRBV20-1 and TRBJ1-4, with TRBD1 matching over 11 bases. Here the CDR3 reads CSATIGQGARVDEKLFF. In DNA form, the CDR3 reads TGCAGTGCTACCATCGGACAGGGGGCTAGGGTTGATGAAAAACTGTTTTTT.